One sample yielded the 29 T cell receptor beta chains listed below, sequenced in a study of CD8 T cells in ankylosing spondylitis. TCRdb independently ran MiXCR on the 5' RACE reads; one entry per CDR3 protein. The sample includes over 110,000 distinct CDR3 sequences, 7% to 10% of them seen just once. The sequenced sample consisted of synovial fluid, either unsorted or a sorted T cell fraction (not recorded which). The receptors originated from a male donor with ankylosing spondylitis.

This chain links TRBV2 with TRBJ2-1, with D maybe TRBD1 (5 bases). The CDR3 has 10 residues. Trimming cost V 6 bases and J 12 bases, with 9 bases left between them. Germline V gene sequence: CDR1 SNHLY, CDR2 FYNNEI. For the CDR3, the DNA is TGTGCCAGCAGGGAGACAGTGCAGTTCTTC. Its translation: CASRETVQFF.

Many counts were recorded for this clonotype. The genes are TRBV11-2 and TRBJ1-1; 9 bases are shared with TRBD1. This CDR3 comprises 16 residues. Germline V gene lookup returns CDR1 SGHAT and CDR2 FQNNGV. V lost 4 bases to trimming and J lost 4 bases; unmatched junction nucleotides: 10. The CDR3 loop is CASSYETGGAGTEAFF. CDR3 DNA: TGTGCCAGCAGCTATGAAACAGGGGGCGCGGGCACTGAAGCTTTCTTT.

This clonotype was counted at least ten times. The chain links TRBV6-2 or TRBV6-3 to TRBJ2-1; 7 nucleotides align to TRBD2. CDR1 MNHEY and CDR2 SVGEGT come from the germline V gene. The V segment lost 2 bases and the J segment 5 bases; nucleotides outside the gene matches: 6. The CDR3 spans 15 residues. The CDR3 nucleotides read TGTGCCAGCAGTTACGTGAGCGGGACTGACAATGAGCAGTTCTTC. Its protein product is CASSYVSGTDNEQFF.

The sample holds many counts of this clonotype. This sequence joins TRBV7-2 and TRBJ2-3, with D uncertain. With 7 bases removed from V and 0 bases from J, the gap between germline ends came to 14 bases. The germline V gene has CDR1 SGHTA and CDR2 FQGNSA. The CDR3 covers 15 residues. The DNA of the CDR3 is TGTGCCAGCATGTCGGTGGCTACTAGCACAGATACGCAGTATTTT. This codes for CASMSVATSTDTQYF.

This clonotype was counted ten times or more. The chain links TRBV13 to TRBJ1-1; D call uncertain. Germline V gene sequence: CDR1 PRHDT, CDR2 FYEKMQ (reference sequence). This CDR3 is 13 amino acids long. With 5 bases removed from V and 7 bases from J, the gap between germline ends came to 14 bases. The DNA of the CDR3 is TGTGCCAGCAGCGTAGCCCACGAAGATGAAGCTTTCTTT. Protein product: CASSVAHEDEAFF.

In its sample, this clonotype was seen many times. The DNA for the CDR3 is TGTGCCAGCAGTTTTCCCCCCGTCCCGGCAGGGCGAGACGGCTACACCTTC. Translated, it gives CASSFPPVPAGRDGYTF. The J gene is TRBJ1-2, the V gene TRBV12-3 or TRBV12-4; D possibly corresponds to TRBD1 (5 bases). The CDR3 is 17 amino acids. V was pared by 3 bases and J by 8 bases, with 25 bases between.

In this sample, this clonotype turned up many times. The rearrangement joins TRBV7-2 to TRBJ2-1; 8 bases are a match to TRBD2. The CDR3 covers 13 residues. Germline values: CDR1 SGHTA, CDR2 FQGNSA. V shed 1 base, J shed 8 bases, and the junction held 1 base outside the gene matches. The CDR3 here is CASSLGSGDEQFF. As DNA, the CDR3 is TGTGCCAGCAGCTTAGGTAGCGGGGATGAGCAGTTCTTC.

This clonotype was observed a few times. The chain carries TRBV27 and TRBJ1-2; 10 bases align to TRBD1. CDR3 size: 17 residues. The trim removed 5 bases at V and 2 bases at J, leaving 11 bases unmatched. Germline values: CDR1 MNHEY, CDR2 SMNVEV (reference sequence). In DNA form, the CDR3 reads TGTGCCAGCAGTCGGTTCGGGACAGGGGCCTTCAACTATGGCTACACCTTC. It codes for CASSRFGTGAFNYGYTF.

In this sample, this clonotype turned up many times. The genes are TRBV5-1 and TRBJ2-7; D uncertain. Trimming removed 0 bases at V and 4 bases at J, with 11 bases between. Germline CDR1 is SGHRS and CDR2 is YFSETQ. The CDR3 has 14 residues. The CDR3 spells CASSLAGGLYEQYF. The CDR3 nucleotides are TGCGCCAGCAGCTTGGCCGGTGGGTTGTACGAGCAGTACTTC.

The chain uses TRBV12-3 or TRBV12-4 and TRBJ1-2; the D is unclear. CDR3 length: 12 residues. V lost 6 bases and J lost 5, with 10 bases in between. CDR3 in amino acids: CASSPPLYGYTF. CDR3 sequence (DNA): TGTGCCAGCAGCCCCCCCCTTTATGGCTACACCTTC.

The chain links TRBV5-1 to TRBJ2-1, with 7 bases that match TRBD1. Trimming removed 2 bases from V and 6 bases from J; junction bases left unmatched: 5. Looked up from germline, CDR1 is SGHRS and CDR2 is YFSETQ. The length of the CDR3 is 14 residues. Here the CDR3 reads CASSFQTGINEQFF. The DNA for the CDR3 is TGCGCCAGCAGCTTTCAGACAGGGATCAATGAGCAGTTCTTC.

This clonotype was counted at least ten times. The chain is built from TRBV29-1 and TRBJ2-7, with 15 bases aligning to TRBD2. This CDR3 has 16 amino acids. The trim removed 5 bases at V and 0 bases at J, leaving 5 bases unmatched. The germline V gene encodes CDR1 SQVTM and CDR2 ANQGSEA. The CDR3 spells CSVTGTSGRSSYEQYF. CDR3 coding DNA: TGCAGCGTTACCGGGACTAGCGGGAGGAGCTCCTACGAGCAGTACTTC.

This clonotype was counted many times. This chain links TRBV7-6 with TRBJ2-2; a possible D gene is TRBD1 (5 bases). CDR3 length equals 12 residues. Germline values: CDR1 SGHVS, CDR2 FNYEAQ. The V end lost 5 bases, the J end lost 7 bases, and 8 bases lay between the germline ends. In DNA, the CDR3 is TGTGCCAGCAGCCAGCAGGGCGGGGAGCTGTTTTTT. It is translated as CASSQQGGELFF.

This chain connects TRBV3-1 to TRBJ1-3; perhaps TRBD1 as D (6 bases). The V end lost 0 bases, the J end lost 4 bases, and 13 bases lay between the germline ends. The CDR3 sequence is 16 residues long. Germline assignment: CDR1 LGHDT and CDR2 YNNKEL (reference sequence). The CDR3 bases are TGTGCCAGCAGCCAAGACCCAGGGGCTAAGGGAAACACCATATATTTT. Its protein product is CASSQDPGAKGNTIYF.

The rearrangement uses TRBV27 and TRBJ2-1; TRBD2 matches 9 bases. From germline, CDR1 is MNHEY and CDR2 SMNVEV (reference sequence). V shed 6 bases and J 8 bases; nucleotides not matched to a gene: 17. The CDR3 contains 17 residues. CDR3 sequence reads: CASSLLSSGTKRDEQFF. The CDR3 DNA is TGTGCCAGCAGCCTGCTTTCTAGCGGGACCAAGAGGGATGAGCAGTTCTTC.

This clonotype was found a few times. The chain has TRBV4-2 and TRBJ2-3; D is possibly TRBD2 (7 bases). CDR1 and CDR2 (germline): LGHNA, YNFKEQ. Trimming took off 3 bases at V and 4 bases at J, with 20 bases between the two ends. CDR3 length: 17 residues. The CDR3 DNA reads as TGTGCCAGCAGCCAGGACAGAGGGGGGGCGCTCGCAGATACGCAGTATTTT. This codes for CASSQDRGGALADTQYF.

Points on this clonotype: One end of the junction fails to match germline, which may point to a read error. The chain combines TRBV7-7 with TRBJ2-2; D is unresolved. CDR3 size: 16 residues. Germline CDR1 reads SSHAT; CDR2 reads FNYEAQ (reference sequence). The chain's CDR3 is CASSLGEHSNTGELFF. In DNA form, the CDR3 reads TGTGCTAGCAGCTTAGGAGAGCACTCGAACACCGGGGAGCTGTTTTTT.

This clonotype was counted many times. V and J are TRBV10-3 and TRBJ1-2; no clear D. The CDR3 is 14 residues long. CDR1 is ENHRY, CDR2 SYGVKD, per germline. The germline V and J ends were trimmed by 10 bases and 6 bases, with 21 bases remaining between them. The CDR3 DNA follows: TGTGCCACCGCAAATCAGGACGGTTCGAATGGCTACACCTTC. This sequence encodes CATANQDGSNGYTF.

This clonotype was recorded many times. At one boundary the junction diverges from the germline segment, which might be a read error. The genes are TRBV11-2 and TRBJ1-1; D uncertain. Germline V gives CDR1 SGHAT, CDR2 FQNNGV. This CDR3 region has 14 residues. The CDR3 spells CASSLDKLNTEAFF. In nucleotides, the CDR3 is TGTGCCAGCAGCCTAGACAAATTGAACACTGAAGCTTTCTTT.

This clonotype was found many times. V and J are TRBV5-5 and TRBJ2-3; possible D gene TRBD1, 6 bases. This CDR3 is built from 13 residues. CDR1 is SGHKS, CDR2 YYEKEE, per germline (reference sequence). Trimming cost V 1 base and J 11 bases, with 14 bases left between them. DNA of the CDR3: TGTGCCAGCAGCTTGAGCCGGCAAGGGGGGCAGTATTTT. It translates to CASSLSRQGGQYF.

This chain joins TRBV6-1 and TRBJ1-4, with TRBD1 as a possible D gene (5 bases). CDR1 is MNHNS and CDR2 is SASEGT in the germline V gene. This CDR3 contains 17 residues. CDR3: CASADEPRAGSSEKLFF. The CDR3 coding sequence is TGTGCTTCAGCAGATGAACCCAGGGCCGGTAGTAGTGAAAAACTGTTTTTT.

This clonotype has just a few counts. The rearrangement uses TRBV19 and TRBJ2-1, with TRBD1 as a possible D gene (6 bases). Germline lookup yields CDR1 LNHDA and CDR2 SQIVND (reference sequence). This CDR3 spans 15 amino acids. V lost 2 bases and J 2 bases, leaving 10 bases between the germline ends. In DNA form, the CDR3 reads TGTGCCAGTAGTATACGTACAGGGACCTACAATGAGCAGTTCTTC. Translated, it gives CASSIRTGTYNEQFF. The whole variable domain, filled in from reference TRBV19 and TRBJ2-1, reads DGGITQSPKYLFRKEGQNVTLSCEQNLNHDAMYWYRQDPGQGLRLIYYSQIVNDFQKGDIAEGYSVSREKKESFPLTVTSAQKNPTAFYLCASSIRTGTYNEQFFGPGTRLTVL.

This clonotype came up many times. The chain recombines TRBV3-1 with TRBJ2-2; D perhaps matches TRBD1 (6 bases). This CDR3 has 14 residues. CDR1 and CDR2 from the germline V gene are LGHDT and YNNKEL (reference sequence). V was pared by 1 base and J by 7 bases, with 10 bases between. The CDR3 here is CASSQAQGNGELFF. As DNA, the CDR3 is TGTGCCAGCAGCCAAGCTCAGGGGAACGGGGAGCTGTTTTTT. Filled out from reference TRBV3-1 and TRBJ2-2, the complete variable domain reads DTAVSQTPKYLVTQMGNDKSIKCEQNLGHDTMYWYKQDSKKFLKIMFSYNNKELIINETVPNRFSPKSPDKAHLNLHINSLELGDSAVYFCASSQAQGNGELFFGEGSRLTVL.

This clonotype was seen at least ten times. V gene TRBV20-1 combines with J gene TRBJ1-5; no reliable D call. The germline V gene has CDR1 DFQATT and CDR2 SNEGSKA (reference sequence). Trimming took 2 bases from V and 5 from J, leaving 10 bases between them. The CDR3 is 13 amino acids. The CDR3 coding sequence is TGCAGTGCTAGAAGGCAGCGGGATCAGCCCCAGCATTTT. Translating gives CSARRQRDQPQHF.

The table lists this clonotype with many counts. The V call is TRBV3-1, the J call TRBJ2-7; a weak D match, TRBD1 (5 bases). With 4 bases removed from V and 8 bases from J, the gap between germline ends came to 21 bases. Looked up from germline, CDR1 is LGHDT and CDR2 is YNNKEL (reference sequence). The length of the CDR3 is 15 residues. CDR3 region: CASSPTRDSLNQQYF. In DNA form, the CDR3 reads TGTGCCAGCAGCCCGACCCGAGACAGTCTTAATCAGCAGTACTTC.

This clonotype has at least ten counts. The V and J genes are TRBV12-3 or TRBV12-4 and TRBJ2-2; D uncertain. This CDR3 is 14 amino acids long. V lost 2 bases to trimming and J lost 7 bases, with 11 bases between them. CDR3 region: CASSLSGEGGELFF. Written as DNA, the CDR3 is TGTGCCAGCAGTTTATCAGGAGAAGGCGGGGAGCTGTTTTTT.

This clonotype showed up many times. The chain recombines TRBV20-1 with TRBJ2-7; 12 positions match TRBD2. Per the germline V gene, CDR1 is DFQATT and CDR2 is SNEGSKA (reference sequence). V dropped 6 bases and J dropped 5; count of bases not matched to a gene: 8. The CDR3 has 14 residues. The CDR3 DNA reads TGCAGTGCCCCTCTAGCGGGAGGGCGGAACGAGCAGTACTTC. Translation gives CSAPLAGGRNEQYF.

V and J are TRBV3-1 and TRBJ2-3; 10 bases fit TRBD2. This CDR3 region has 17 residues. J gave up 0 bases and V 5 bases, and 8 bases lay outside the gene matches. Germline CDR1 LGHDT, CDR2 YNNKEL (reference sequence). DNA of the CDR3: TGTGCCAGCAGCATTAGCGGGAGGCGAACTAGCACAGATACGCAGTATTTT. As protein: CASSISGRRTSTDTQYF.

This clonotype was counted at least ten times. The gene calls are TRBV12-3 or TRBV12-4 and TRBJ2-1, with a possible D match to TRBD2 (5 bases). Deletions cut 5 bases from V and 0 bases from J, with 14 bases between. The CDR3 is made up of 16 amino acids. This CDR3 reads CASSAGLASSYNEQFF. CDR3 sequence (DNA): TGTGCCAGCAGTGCCGGACTGGCGAGCTCCTACAATGAGCAGTTCTTC.